This is a list of T cell receptor beta chains from one sample in a study of regulatory T cells in long-lasting Graves disease. TCRdb re-called the multiplex PCR reads with MiXCR, one entry per CDR3 protein. The sample records 680,000 or so distinct CDR3 sequences, approximately 15% being singletons. The sample was also reused in another study, on T cells in Graves' hyperthyroidism and ophthalmopathy.

The sequenced sample was peripheral blood mononuclear cells (PBMCs), obtained at new diagnosis, from a patient treated with antithyroid drugs. The receptors here all came from a woman aged 30 to 39 with Graves disease. Both conserved end residues are part of each CDR3. Fields, in order: J gene, D gene, clone size, V gene, CDR3 DNA, CDR3 protein. D genes are given only for firm matches. Only part of the rows carry a size: once, few, many, or a class if the clone is expanded.

TRBJ2-7 | - | once | TRBV6-9 | TGTGCCAGCAGTTTCTCCGCGGCAGGCCAGGTCTACGAGCAGTACTTC | CASSFSAAGQVYEQYF
TRBJ2-2 | - | - | TRBV7-3 | TGTGCCAGCAGCCTTCTGGGGGGCAGGGCCGGGGAGCTGTTTTTT | CASSLLGGRAGELFF
TRBJ2-7 | - | many | TRBV28 | TGTGCCAGCAGTTTACCTAGGGGAGCCTACGAGCAGTACTTC | CASSLPRGAYEQYF
TRBJ2-4 | TRBD2 | many | TRBV7-2 | TGTGCCAGCAGCCGAACCGGGACTAGCGGAGGGGGGACCTTC | CASSRTGTSGGGTF
TRBJ2-1 | TRBD2 | few | TRBV4-2 | TGTGCCAGCAGCCAAGTACAGGGACTAGCGACCTACAATGAGCAGTTCTTC | CASSQVQGLATYNEQFF
TRBJ2-2 | - | few | TRBV5-6 | TGTGCCAGCAGCTTGTTACAACTGAACACCGGGGAGCTGTTTTTT | CASSLLQLNTGELFF
TRBJ1-4 | TRBD1 | few | TRBV18 | TGTGCCAGCTCGGACAGACAGGGGTCTGGTGAAAAACTGTTTTTT | CASSDRQGSGEKLFF
TRBJ1-2 | - | once | TRBV4-1 | TGCGCCAGCAGCGTCCAGAACTATGGCTACACCTTC | CASSVQNYGYTF
TRBJ2-7 | TRBD1 | few | TRBV6-2/TRBV6-3 | TGTGCCAGCAGTTACTCGACAGGGCGCGAGCAGTACTTC | CASSYSTGREQYF
TRBJ2-1 | TRBD2 | few | TRBV7-2 | TGTGCCAGCAGACGGACTAGCGGGAGTATATACAATGAGCAGTTCTTC | CASRRTSGSIYNEQFF
TRBJ2-7 | TRBD1 | - | TRBV27 | TGTGCCAGCAGTTTCGGGACAGGGGATTATCTCTACGAGCAGTACTTC | CASSFGTGDYLYEQYF
TRBJ1-5 | - | - | TRBV18 | TGTGCCAGCTCACTGGAGCCCCCCGGACCTATACAGCCCCAGCATTTT | CASSLEPPGPIQPQHF
TRBJ1-5 | - | - | TRBV19 | TGTGCCAGTAGTATCTCGCAGGGATGGGGCAATCAGCCCCAGCATTTT | CASSISQGWGNQPQHF
TRBJ1-2 | TRBD1 | - | TRBV28 | TGTGCCAGCAGTACGACAGGGGGAATTTACTATGGCTACACCTTC | CASSTTGGIYYGYTF
TRBJ2-1 | - | - | TRBV3-1 | TGTGCCAGCAGCCAAGAGTCGGGGGCGCCGAGCTCCTACAATGAGCAGTTCTTC | CASSQESGAPSSYNEQFF
TRBJ2-3 | TRBD2 | few | TRBV5-6 | TGTGCCAGCAGCTTTGGTTATAGGGCGGGAGGAGATACGCAGTATTTT | CASSFGYRAGGDTQYF
TRBJ1-5 | TRBD1 | many | TRBV20-1 | TGCAGTGCTCCAGGACAGGGGGCGATCGGGCAGCCCCAGCATTTT | CSAPGQGAIGQPQHF
TRBJ2-1 | - | - | TRBV6-5 | TGTGCCAGCAGTTACATGCAGGGGGGGCACGATGAGCAGTTCTTC | CASSYMQGGHDEQFF
TRBJ2-5 | TRBD2 | few | TRBV20-1 | TGCAGTGCTACCCGGAGTGGGGGAGGGGCAGAGACCCAGTACTTC | CSATRSGGGAETQYF
TRBJ2-1 | - | - | TRBV7-2 | TGTGCCAGCAGCGTCGGACAGCCCAATGAGCAGTTCTTC | CASSVGQPNEQFF
TRBJ2-7 | TRBD2 | few | TRBV4-1 | TGCGCCAGCAGCCAGGACGGGACTAGTTTCTCCGAGCAGTACTTC | CASSQDGTSFSEQYF
TRBJ2-7 | - | - | TRBV4-1 | TGCGCCAGCAGCCAAGTTCTCTTATCGAGGGGGGTGGAGCAGTACTTC | CASSQVLLSRGVEQYF
TRBJ2-3 | - | many | TRBV29-1 | TGCAGCGTCGTAGTCTTAGATACGCAGTATTTT | CSVVVLDTQYF
TRBJ2-3 | - | many | TRBV11-1 | TGTGCCAGCAGCCGAACAGGGTCACGAGGGTTAGATACGCAGTATTTT | CASSRTGSRGLDTQYF
TRBJ2-5 | TRBD2 | few | TRBV20-1 | TGCAGTGCTAGAGGGGGACTACTGACACAAGAGACCCAGTACTTC | CSARGGLLTQETQYF
TRBJ2-1 | TRBD2 | many | TRBV15 | TGTGCCACCAGATTAGCGGGAGTTGATGAGCAGTTCTTC | CATRLAGVDEQFF
TRBJ2-2 | - | many | TRBV7-2 | TGTGCCAGCAGCTTAGGAAACAGGGTGCGAACCGGGGAGCTGTTTTTT | CASSLGNRVRTGELFF
TRBJ2-7 | - | few | TRBV29-1 | TGCAGCGTTGCGGGAGCATCCAACGAGCAGTACTTC | CSVAGASNEQYF
TRBJ1-1 | - | - | TRBV7-2 | TGTGCCAGCACCATACTGGGAGGGAACACTGAAGCTTTCTTT | CASTILGGNTEAFF
TRBJ1-1 | TRBD1 | many | TRBV19 | TGTGCCAGTAGTATACCGGACAGGTCCAACACTGAAGCTTTCTTT | CASSIPDRSNTEAFF
TRBJ1-1 | - | many | TRBV20-1 | TGCAGTGCTACCCCTTCCACTGAAGCTTTCTTT | CSATPSTEAFF
TRBJ1-5 | - | many | TRBV28 | TGTGCCAGCAGTTCTCCCAACGGCTATCAGCCCCAGCATTTT | CASSSPNGYQPQHF
TRBJ2-6 | TRBD2 | many | TRBV27 | TGTGCCAGCAGTCCGCGGAGCTTGCGGGAGGTTTCCCTCTCTGGGGCCAACGTCCTGACTTTC | CASSPRSLREVSLSGANVLTF
TRBJ1-2 | TRBD1 | many | TRBV6-1 | TGTGCCAGCGGGCGTCGGACAGGGCTTGGCTACACCTTC | CASGRRTGLGYTF
TRBJ2-5 | - | - | TRBV24-1 | TGTGCCACCAGTGATCGAGGGGGGGGACAAGAGACCCAGTACTTC | CATSDRGGGQETQYF
TRBJ2-1 | - | - | TRBV2 | TGTGCCAGCAGCCGGAGCGGGACAGGCACCAATGAGCAGTTCTTC | CASSRSGTGTNEQFF
TRBJ2-1 | - | - | TRBV27 | TGTGCCAGCAGTCTCGGACTGATTAGCTCCTACAATGAGCAGTTCTTC | CASSLGLISSYNEQFF
TRBJ2-3 | TRBD2 | few | TRBV9 | TGTGCCAGCAGCGTAACTAGCGGGAGTGCAGATACGCAGTATTTT | CASSVTSGSADTQYF
TRBJ2-2 | - | - | TRBV11-2 | TGTGCCAGCACCGTGGGGGCGGGAGTTGTAACCGGGGAGCTGTTTTTT | CASTVGAGVVTGELFF
TRBJ1-2 | TRBD1 | many | TRBV30 | TGTGCCTGGTTACCGACAGGGATTGACTATGGCTACACCTTC | CAWLPTGIDYGYTF
TRBJ2-4 | TRBD2 | many | TRBV28 | TGTGCCAGCAGTCAAGTTAGCGGGAGGAATATAGCCAAAAACATTCAGTACTTC | CASSQVSGRNIAKNIQYF
TRBJ1-1 | - | many | TRBV5-1 | TGCGCCAGCAGCTTGGAAGCAGGAGGGAGCACTGAAGCTTTCTTT | CASSLEAGGSTEAFF
TRBJ2-1 | TRBD2 | many | TRBV27 | TGTGCCAGCAGTGTCGAGCGGGGGGGGTACAATGAGCAGTTCTTC | CASSVERGGYNEQFF
TRBJ1-5 | - | - | TRBV20-1 | TGCAGTGCTAGAGAGGGGCCGCGAGGCCAGCCCCAGCATTTT | CSAREGPRGQPQHF
TRBJ2-7 | - | many | TRBV2 | TGTGCCAGCAGTCGCGGCCAGTACTACGAGCAGTACTTC | CASSRGQYYEQYF
TRBJ2-1 | TRBD1 | many | TRBV2 | TGTGCCAGCAGTGAGGATCAGGGGGCGGTGAATGAGCAGTTCTTC | CASSEDQGAVNEQFF
TRBJ1-2 | - | few | TRBV30 | TGTGCCTGGAGTTTAACAGGGTTCGGTGGCTACACCTTC | CAWSLTGFGGYTF
TRBJ2-7 | TRBD1 | few | TRBV11-2 | TGTGCCAGCAGCTTAGGGGGACAGGGTGGTGAGCAGTACTTC | CASSLGGQGGEQYF